These 10 T cell receptor beta chains came from one sample sequenced in a study of blood T cells in healthy people across ages. A second PCR of about 6 to 12 cycles used a sample-barcoded 5' primer and a J-beta primer mix. Via MiXCR, TCRdb re-called the 5' RACE reads, giving one row per CDR3 protein. This table holds some 640,000 distinct CDR3 sequences, about 30% found once. The material sequenced was blood. These receptors all stem from a woman over 75 in good health.

This clonotype is a singleton in its sample. The chain joins TRBV2 to TRBJ2-7, with 9 bases that match TRBD2. The end of the DNA fits TRBJ2-5 better, so the J call may be wrong. Germline-derived CDR1 and CDR2 are SNHLY and FYNNEI. The CDR3 runs 15 residues. CDR3 coding DNA: TGTGCCAGCAGTGAAAATGCGGGGGGGCAAGAGACCCAGTACTTC. It encodes CASSENAGGQETQYF.

Concerning this clonotype: Just one base apart from a much larger clone, this may be a read error. The chain combines TRBV7-2 with TRBJ1-1; D is possibly TRBD1 (5 bases). CDR3 length: 13 amino acids. Trimming shortened V by 4 bases and J by 4 bases, and 10 bases separated the two germline ends. The germline V gene has CDR1 SGHTA and CDR2 FQGNSA. In DNA form, the CDR3 reads TGTGCCAGCAGCTCTAGGACAACCACTGAAGCTTTCTTT. Encoded protein: CASSSRTTTEAFF.

This clonotype was counted ten times or more. This chain connects TRBV5-5 to TRBJ2-7, with TRBD2 matching over 7 bases. Germline V lookup: CDR1 SGHKS, CDR2 YYEKEE (reference sequence). The V gene end was trimmed by 0 bases and the J gene end by 0 bases; junction bases not matched to a gene: 6. The CDR3 loop spans 16 amino acids. CDR3 coding DNA: TGTGCCAGCAGCTTGGAAATGGGAGGGGTCTCCTACGAGCAGTACTTC. This sequence encodes CASSLEMGGVSYEQYF.

This clonotype was picked up many times. This chain connects TRBV5-1 to TRBJ2-5, with a tentative D call TRBD1 (7 bases). This CDR3 spans 14 amino acids. Trimming removed 4 bases from V and 5 bases from J, with 15 bases in between. Germline loops: CDR1 SGHRS, CDR2 YFSETQ. DNA of the CDR3: TGCGCCAGCAGCCTTAGACAGGGAGGCGAGACCCAGTACTTC. It translates to CASSLRQGGETQYF. Full variable domain (outside the CDR3, taken from reference TRBV5-1 and TRBJ2-5): KAGVTQTPRYLIKTRGQQVTLSCSPISGHRSVSWYQQTPGQGLQFLFEYFSETQRNKGNFPGRFSGRQFSNSRSEMNVSTLELGDSALYLCASSLRQGGETQYFGPGTRLLVL.

For this clonotype: A much larger clonotype is one base distant, so this may be a read error. This likely comes from a read error, as the CDR3 has no conserved phenylalanine or tryptophan at its end. As DNA, the CDR3 is TGTGCCAGCAGGGTTACGGAGACCCAGTACGTC. Protein product: CASRVTETQYV. V gene TRBV6-1 combines with J gene TRBJ2-5; D gene ambiguous. The CDR3 is 11 amino acids. Between the trimmed V and J ends, which lost 6 bases and 5 bases, there was a span of 7 bases. Germline assignment: CDR1 MNHNS and CDR2 SASEGT.

This clonotype has ten or more counts. The chain couples TRBV7-6 to TRBJ2-3; D uncertain. Looked up from germline, CDR1 is SGHVS and CDR2 is FNYEAQ. This CDR3 is built from 12 residues. Trimming removed 2 bases at V and 4 bases at J, with 4 bases between. The DNA for the CDR3 is TGTGCCAGCAGCTTACGGTCAGATACGCAGTATTTT. Amino acids: CASSLRSDTQYF. The whole variable domain, remainder taken from reference TRBV7-6 and TRBJ2-3, is GAGVSQSPRYKVTKRGQDVALRCDPISGHVSLYWYRQALGQGPEFLTYFNYEAQQDKSGLPNDRFSAERPEGSISTLTIQRTEQRDSAMYRCASSLRSDTQYFGPGTRLTVL.

This clonotype came up a few times. Germline and junction disagree at one end, which may indicate a read error. The chain is built from TRBV18 and TRBJ2-5; D not certain. TRBJ2-7 matches the DNA end more closely, so the J call is doubtful. The CDR3 spans 15 residues. Per the germline V gene, CDR1 is KGHSH and CDR2 is LQKENI. CDR3 coding DNA: TGTGCCGGCTCTCCAGGAGCGCCGCTCCTTGACGAGCAGTACTTC. Protein sequence: CAGSPGAPLLDEQYF.

In this sample, this clonotype turned up a few times. The chain employs TRBV6-6 and TRBJ1-2; the D is unclear. The germline gives CDR1 MNHNY, CDR2 SVGAGI (reference sequence). The CDR3 has 14 amino acids. Trimming took 7 bases from V and 1 from J, leaving 13 bases between them. CDR3 coding DNA: TGTGCCAGCAAGGCGGACGGGCTTAACTATGGCTACACCTTC. Translation: CASKADGLNYGYTF.

The CDR3 nucleotides are TGCGCCAGCAGCTTCGGATCAAGGGCTAGGGTCACTGAAGCTTTCTTT. It codes for CASSFGSRARVTEAFF. V and J are TRBV5-1 and TRBJ1-1; no clear D. Germline-derived CDR1 and CDR2 are SGHRS and YFSETQ. Trimming cost V 2 bases and J 4 bases, with 18 bases left between them. The CDR3 is 16 amino acids.

This clonotype was observed many times. V is TRBV20-1 and J is TRBJ1-2; D may be TRBD1 (6 bases). Trimming shortened V by 0 bases and J by 5 bases, and 25 bases separated the two germline ends. Per the germline V gene, CDR1 is DFQATT and CDR2 is SNEGSKA (reference sequence). The CDR3 extends over 18 amino acids. This CDR3 is CSARDSVRTARAWYGYTF. CDR3 DNA sequence: TGCAGTGCTAGAGATTCCGTTCGGACAGCCAGGGCCTGGTATGGCTACACCTTC.